Sequencing of this TCR beta chain was carried out in a study of T cell repertoires in cytomegalovirus infection. Study-wide context: From public TCR beta signatures came an indication of both CMV infection and matching HLA type. Findings and limits, study-wide: It was HLA-C-restricted CMV-specific TCR beta clonotypes that dominated the response ex vivo. CMV carriers with the relevant HLA were identified by cumulative public TCR beta family frequency.

TCRdb reanalysed the reads using MiXCR and keeps one entry per CDR3 protein. There are around 300,000 distinct CDR3 sequences in the sample; more than 8% occur only once, and around 4.1% lies in the top ten. As to this clonotype: The antigen is undetermined.

The V and J ends lost 5 bases and 8 bases, in that order; junction bases with no gene match: 10. The CDR3 sequence is 14 residues long. Looked up from germline, CDR1 is SGHKS and CDR2 is YYEKEE (reference sequence). The sequenced sample was PBMCs. The TCR sequence derives from a human donor in good health (CMV status not recorded). Some clones in this sample may be carry-over from other donors' samples. The chain combines TRBV5-5 with TRBJ2-1; 7 positions match TRBD2. This CDR3 reads CASSRVGGIDEQFF. CDR3 bases: TGTGCCAGCAGTAGGGTCGGGGGGATCGATGAGCAGTTCTTC. The full variable domain, rest sourced from reference TRBV5-5 and TRBJ2-1, is DAGVTQSPTHLIKTRGQQVTLRCSPISGHKSVSWYQQVLGQGPQFIFQYYEKEERGRGNFPDRFSARQFPNYSSELNVNALLLGDSALYLCASSRVGGIDEQFFGPGTRLTVL.